A selection of T cell receptor beta chains follows, all from one sample in a study of blood T cell repertoires in COVID-19. The data were produced by immunoSEQ multiplex PCR, yet TCRdb's version contains in-frame clones alone and is incomplete. The data contain about 280,000 clones, about 89% of them singletons. The sample taken for sequencing was peripheral blood. All receptors derive from a man aged 35 to 55 with active or convalescent COVID-19. CDR3s include the opening cysteine and the closing phenylalanine or tryptophan. Each record gives: V gene, J gene, CDR3 protein.

V gene: TRBV18
J gene: TRBJ2-7
CDR3 protein: CASSPQLSGTSSYEQYF

V gene: TRBV27
J gene: TRBJ2-2
CDR3 protein: CASVSRTGTGELFF

V gene: TRBV7-9
J gene: TRBJ2-7
CDR3 protein: CASSLLSSWTSGGSYEQYF

V gene: TRBV27
J gene: TRBJ2-7
CDR3 protein: CASSLLPRDRTLGQYF

V gene: TRBV28
J gene: TRBJ1-1
CDR3 protein: CASSRGGGANTEAFF

V gene: TRBV2
J gene: TRBJ2-3
CDR3 protein: CASSERMKTDTQYF

V gene: TRBV30
J gene: TRBJ2-7
CDR3 protein: CAWSVSQGYEQYF

V gene: TRBV19
J gene: TRBJ1-1
CDR3 protein: CASIQDSSNTEAFF

V gene: TRBV5-1
J gene: TRBJ2-1
CDR3 protein: CASSQDRGREQFF

V gene: TRBV3-1/TRBV3-2
J gene: TRBJ2-1
CDR3 protein: CASSQVSYEQFF

V gene: TRBV7-9
J gene: TRBJ1-1
CDR3 protein: CASSEDTLNTEAFF

V gene: TRBV5-4
J gene: TRBJ1-2
CDR3 protein: CASSLVGDRGYGYTF

V gene: TRBV5-6
J gene: TRBJ1-1
CDR3 protein: CASSLPSMNTEAFF

V gene: TRBV6-5
J gene: TRBJ2-7
CDR3 protein: CASRDRAYEQYF

V gene: TRBV4-1
J gene: TRBJ2-2
CDR3 protein: CASSQPGLAGGAVPGELFF

V gene: TRBV16
J gene: TRBJ1-5
CDR3 protein: CASSQSGTWGQPQHF

V gene: TRBV30
J gene: TRBJ1-3
CDR3 protein: CAWSVGGYSGNTIYF

V gene: TRBV2
J gene: TRBJ1-5
CDR3 protein: CASSTYEYLGQGGGQPQHF

V gene: TRBV12-5
J gene: TRBJ2-1
CDR3 protein: CASGLKGQGTYNEQFF

V gene: TRBV28
J gene: TRBJ1-2
CDR3 protein: CASSQNRGWHTF

V gene: TRBV29-1
J gene: TRBJ2-1
CDR3 protein: CSVELAGGPNEQFF

V gene: TRBV12-3/TRBV12-4
J gene: TRBJ1-2
CDR3 protein: CASSSGAPGGYTF

V gene: TRBV5-4
J gene: TRBJ2-4
CDR3 protein: CASSPEQGSGVDIQYF

V gene: TRBV19
J gene: TRBJ2-1
CDR3 protein: CASSRTGQLNEQFF

V gene: TRBV28
J gene: TRBJ2-3
CDR3 protein: CASSLGQLTDTQYF

V gene: TRBV7-2
J gene: TRBJ2-3
CDR3 protein: CASSLLTRSDTQYF

V gene: TRBV30
J gene: TRBJ1-4
CDR3 protein: CAWRGLVGKLFF

V gene: TRBV19
J gene: TRBJ1-2
CDR3 protein: CASTLVQGNGYTF

V gene: TRBV2
J gene: TRBJ2-7
CDR3 protein: CASSVQAGGEYF

V gene: TRBV7-2
J gene: TRBJ1-6
CDR3 protein: CASSLDAGFSPLHF

V gene: TRBV27
J gene: TRBJ2-5
CDR3 protein: CASSPLVPRQETQYF

V gene: TRBV6-5
J gene: TRBJ2-1
CDR3 protein: CASSYWSRGNEQFF

V gene: TRBV27
J gene: TRBJ2-2
CDR3 protein: CASRPSEFQNTGELFF

V gene: TRBV7-8
J gene: TRBJ2-1
CDR3 protein: CASSLSWGSHEQFF

V gene: TRBV28
J gene: TRBJ1-2
CDR3 protein: CASSGTGTLRGYTF

V gene: TRBV4-1
J gene: TRBJ2-7
CDR3 protein: CASSQGDFAEQYF

V gene: TRBV25-1
J gene: TRBJ2-1
CDR3 protein: CASSESAGGRYNEQFF

V gene: TRBV19
J gene: TRBJ1-5
CDR3 protein: CASSIERDHRPQHF

V gene: TRBV24-1
J gene: TRBJ2-3
CDR3 protein: CATSDFGQGIDTQYF

V gene: TRBV2
J gene: TRBJ1-1
CDR3 protein: CASSEAGLYDTEAFF

V gene: TRBV12-3/TRBV12-4
J gene: TRBJ2-7
CDR3 protein: CASSSAGIYEQYF

V gene: TRBV4-1
J gene: TRBJ2-6
CDR3 protein: CASSQEGGLISGANVLTF

V gene: TRBV12-1
J gene: TRBJ1-5
CDR3 protein: CASSFRVENQPQHF

V gene: TRBV28
J gene: TRBJ2-3
CDR3 protein: CASSLDRGGTDTQYF

V gene: TRBV7-6
J gene: TRBJ2-2
CDR3 protein: CASSLGRVGTGELFF

V gene: TRBV7-3
J gene: TRBJ2-2
CDR3 protein: CASSSPGLGTGELFF